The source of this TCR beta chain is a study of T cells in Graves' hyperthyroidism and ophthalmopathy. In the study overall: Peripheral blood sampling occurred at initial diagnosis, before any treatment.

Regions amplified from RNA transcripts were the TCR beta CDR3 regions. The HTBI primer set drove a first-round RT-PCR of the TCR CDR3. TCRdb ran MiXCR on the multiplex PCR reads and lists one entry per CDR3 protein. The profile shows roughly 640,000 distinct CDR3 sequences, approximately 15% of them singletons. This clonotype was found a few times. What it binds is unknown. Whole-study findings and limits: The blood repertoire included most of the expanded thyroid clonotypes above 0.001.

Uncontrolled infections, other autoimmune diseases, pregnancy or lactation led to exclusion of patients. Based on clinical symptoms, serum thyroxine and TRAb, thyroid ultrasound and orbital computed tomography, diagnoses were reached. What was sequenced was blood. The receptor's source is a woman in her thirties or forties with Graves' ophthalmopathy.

DNA for the CDR3: TGTGCCAGCAGCCAAGCCAGGGTGGGCACTGAAGCTTTCTTT. Its translation: CASSQARVGTEAFF. The V gene is TRBV14, the J gene TRBJ1-1; D is perhaps TRBD1 (5 bases). Germline V gene lookup returns CDR1 SGHDN and CDR2 FVKESK. The CDR3 extends over 14 amino acids. Trimming took 1 base from V and 4 from J, leaving 10 bases between them.